One and the same sample provided the 30 T cell receptor beta chains below, sequenced in a study of CD8+CD57+ T cells in acquired aplastic anemia. The template used for profiling TCR beta VDJ and CDR3 was genomic DNA. In TCRdb, the reads were re-called with MiXCR into one record per CDR3 protein. The sample shows over 100,000 distinct CDR3 sequences, 41% of them seen only once. Sequences were obtained from sorted CD4+, CD8+, or CD8+CD57+ T cells (not recorded which) from PBMCs. Receptor source: a human donor in good health, serving as a control.

This clonotype was counted ten times or more. The genes are TRBV5-1 and TRBJ2-3; D is possibly TRBD2 (5 bases). CDR1 and CDR2 from the germline V gene are SGHRS and YFSETQ. Between the trimmed V and J ends, which lost 2 bases and 7 bases, there was a span of 11 bases. The CDR3 contains 13 residues. The CDR3 reads CASSFEPGYTQYF. Written as DNA, the CDR3 is TGCGCCAGCAGCTTCGAACCGGGATATACGCAGTATTTT.

The sample holds many counts of this clonotype. The chain combines TRBV5-1 with TRBJ1-4, with 8 positions matching TRBD1. V lost 4 bases and J lost 10; bases outside the gene matches: 9. The germline gives CDR1 SGHRS, CDR2 YFSETQ. CDR3 length equals 14 residues. The CDR3 nucleotides are TGCGCCAGCAGCCAAACGACAGGGGAGGGAAAACTGTTTTTT. This encodes CASSQTTGEGKLFF.

The V call is TRBV15, the J call TRBJ2-1; possibly TRBD2 for D (6 bases). V was shortened by 8 bases and J by 0 bases, with 14 bases between the two germline ends. This CDR3 is 15 amino acids long. The germline V gene has CDR1 LNHNV and CDR2 YYDKDF (reference sequence). CDR3 coding DNA: TGTGCCACCGTGGAGGCGGGGTACTCCTACAATGAGCAGTTCTTC. Its protein product is CATVEAGYSYNEQFF.

The sample holds many counts of this clonotype. The chain employs TRBV6-1 and TRBJ1-2; 9 bases line up with TRBD1. J gave up 1 base and V 4 bases, and 4 bases lay outside the gene matches. Germline V gives CDR1 MNHNS, CDR2 SASEGT. The CDR3 is 15 amino acids. In nucleotides, the CDR3 is TGTGCCAGCAGTGCGGGGACAGGGATTAACTATGGCTACACCTTC. Its protein is CASSAGTGINYGYTF.

This clonotype was observed a single time. The chain is built from TRBV24-1 and TRBJ1-2, with 10 bases that match TRBD1. The germline V gene has CDR1 KGHDR and CDR2 SFDVKD. The CDR3 is made up of 13 amino acids. The DNA for the CDR3 is TGTGCTATGGGGACAGGGGCTAACTATGGCTACACCTTC. This gives the protein CAMGTGANYGYTF.

The chain recombines TRBV25-1 with TRBJ1-6; 8 bases align to TRBD1. Losses at the gene ends were 5 bases for V and 0 bases for J; bases not matched to a gene: 3. From germline, CDR1 is MGHDK and CDR2 SYGVNS. The length of the CDR3 is 16 residues. CDR3 DNA sequence: TGTGCCAGCAGTCGGACAGGGAGCTCCTATAATTCACCCCTCCACTTT. Amino acids: CASSRTGSSYNSPLHF. Variable domain in full (rest from reference TRBV25-1 and TRBJ1-6): EADIYQTPRYLVIGTGKKITLECSQTMGHDKMYWYQQDPGMELHLIHYSYGVNSTEKGDLSSESTVSRIRTEHFPLTLESARPSHTSQYLCASSRTGSSYNSPLHFGNGTRLTVT.

Worth noting for this clonotype: The CDR3 does not end in the conserved phenylalanine or tryptophan, so this is likely a read error. This chain links TRBV12-3 or TRBV12-4 with TRBJ2-5; D might be TRBD1 (6 bases). The CDR3 length is 13 residues. The ends were cut back, 5 bases at V and 5 bases at J, with 12 bases in the middle. CDR3 nucleotides: TGTGCCAGCAGTCCTGGACAGACGGAGACCCAGTACCTC. It codes for CASSPGQTETQYL.

This clonotype was seen at least ten times. V gene TRBV2 combines with J gene TRBJ2-3, with 8 bases lining up with TRBD1. The CDR3 is 15 amino acids. V shed 6 bases, J shed 6 bases, and the junction held 11 bases outside the gene matches. The germline V gene encodes CDR1 SNHLY and CDR2 FYNNEI. CDR3 loop: CASRSPGGAWDTQYF. In nucleotides, the CDR3 is TGTGCCAGCAGATCCCCAGGGGGCGCATGGGATACGCAGTATTTT. The entire variable domain, with the rest obtained from reference TRBV2 and TRBJ2-3, is as follows: EPEVTQTPSHQVTQMGQEVILRCVPISNHLYFYWYRQILGQKVEFLVSFYNNEISEKSEIFDDQFSVERPDGSNFTLKIRSTKLEDSAMYFCASRSPGGAWDTQYFGPGTRLTVL.

This clonotype was recorded many times. This chain joins TRBV12-3 or TRBV12-4 and TRBJ1-5, with D possibly being TRBD1 (5 bases). V lost 6 bases to trimming and J lost 0 bases, with 9 bases between them. The CDR3 contains 14 residues. CDR3 DNA: TGTGCCAGCAGCCGGGGCGGTAGCAATCAGCCCCAGCATTTT. This gives the protein CASSRGGSNQPQHF.

This clonotype was detected many times. The chain links TRBV5-1 to TRBJ2-2; the match to TRBD1 covers 7 bases. The CDR3 length is 18 residues. Trimming removed 2 bases from V and 4 bases from J; junction bases left unmatched: 14. The germline CDR1 and CDR2 sequences are SGHRS and YFSETQ. This chain's CDR3 is CASSFRSGQVRSTGELFF. In DNA form, the CDR3 reads TGCGCCAGCAGCTTTAGAAGCGGACAGGTCCGAAGCACCGGGGAGCTGTTTTTT. The variable domain in full, completed from reference TRBV5-1 and TRBJ2-2, reads KAGVTQTPRYLIKTRGQQVTLSCSPISGHRSVSWYQQTPGQGLQFLFEYFSETQRNKGNFPGRFSGRQFSNSRSEMNVSTLELGDSALYLCASSFRSGQVRSTGELFFGEGSRLTVL.

The sample holds many counts of this clonotype. J is TRBJ1-2 and V is TRBV13; no clear D. CDR1 is PRHDT and CDR2 is FYEKMQ in the germline V gene (reference sequence). The V gene lost 6 bases and the J gene lost 12 bases, with 17 bases spanning the gap. This CDR3 contains 12 residues. The CDR3 region is CASRIQLRPHTF. The CDR3 DNA reads as TGTGCCAGCAGGATCCAGTTAAGACCCCACACCTTC.

The chain couples TRBV7-2 to TRBJ2-7, with TRBD2 matching over 10 bases. After removal of 6 bases from V and 6 bases from J, the junction contained 11 bases not matched to a gene. The germline gives CDR1 SGHTA, CDR2 FQGNSA. This CDR3 spans 15 amino acids. CDR3 DNA sequence: TGTGCCAGCAGTACACTAAGCGGGGGGGCGAGCGAGCAGTACTTC. Translating gives CASSTLSGGASEQYF.

This clonotype was recorded at least ten times. The rearrangement joins TRBV10-3 to TRBJ1-6; 7 bases agree with TRBD1. The CDR3 has 15 amino acids. The V and J ends lost 10 bases and 8 bases, in that order; junction bases with no gene match: 14. Per the germline V gene, CDR1 is ENHRY and CDR2 is SYGVKD. For the CDR3, the DNA is TGTGCCACCAAGATCACCGGGACAGCTTATTCACCCCTCCACTTT. Translated, it gives CATKITGTAYSPLHF.

The rearrangement links TRBV11-2 to TRBJ1-5, with D possibly matching TRBD1 (6 bases). The CDR3 spans 19 residues. The V gene lost 5 bases and the J gene lost 2 bases, with 25 bases spanning the gap. CDR1 SGHAT and CDR2 FQNNGV come from the germline V gene. The CDR3 spells CASSTTGWGPYSGNQPQHF. The DNA of the CDR3 is TGTGCCAGCAGCACCACAGGGTGGGGCCCCTATAGCGGCAATCAGCCCCAGCATTTT.

In this sample, this clonotype turned up many times. V and J are TRBV12-3 or TRBV12-4 and TRBJ1-1; D is unclear. V was pared by 3 bases and J by 8 bases, with 7 bases between. The CDR3 length is 11 residues. The CDR3 bases are TGTGCCAGCAGTTTCAAACAGGAAGCTTTCTTT. It codes for CASSFKQEAFF.

About this clonotype: This clone may be a read error of a much larger clone one base away. The chain couples TRBV20-1 to TRBJ2-2; D is unclear. The germline CDR1 and CDR2 sequences are DFQATT and SNEGSKA (reference sequence). The CDR3 consists of 13 residues. The CDR3 sequence: CSAGDRLTGELFF. CDR3 in DNA: TGCAGTGCTGGAGATCGACTTACCGGGGAGCTGTTTTTT.

This clonotype has ten or more counts. This chain uses TRBV12-3 or TRBV12-4 with TRBJ2-1; 8 bases agree with TRBD2. The CDR3 spans 15 residues. The J segment lost 6 bases and the V segment lost 4 bases, leaving 8 bases of the junction unmatched. The CDR3 loop reads CASSSSGGYFNEQFF. The CDR3 DNA is TGTGCCAGCAGTTCGAGCGGGGGTTATTTCAATGAGCAGTTCTTC.

This chain joins TRBV20-1 and TRBJ2-7; no clear D gene. Trimming pared 2 bases from V and 4 bases from J, leaving 9 bases between. The germline V gene has CDR1 DFQATT and CDR2 SNEGSKA (reference sequence). The CDR3 is 12 amino acids. CDR3 nucleotide sequence: TGCAGTGCTAGAATGATGGGATACGAGCAGTACTTC. It codes for CSARMMGYEQYF.

On this clonotype: Compared with germline, one end of the junction differs, possibly owing to a read error. The V and J genes are TRBV5-1 and TRBJ1-1; 11 positions agree with TRBD1. Per germline, CDR1 SGHRS and CDR2 YFSETQ. The CDR3 consists of 14 residues. The CDR3 loop reads CASSGTGGNTEALF. CDR3 DNA sequence: TGCGCCAGCAGCGGGACAGGGGGTAACACTGAAGCTCTCTTT. Full variable domain (missing parts from reference TRBV5-1 and TRBJ1-1): KAGVTQTPRYLIKTRGQQVTLSCSPISGHRSVSWYQQTPGQGLQFLFEYFSETQRNKGNFPGRFSGRQFSNSRSEMNVSTLELGDSALYLCASSGTGGNTEALFGQGTRLTVV.

The rearrangement uses TRBV29-1 and TRBJ2-5, with D perhaps assigned TRBD1 or TRBD2 (5 bases each). The V end lost 7 bases, the J end lost 0 bases, and 9 bases lay between the germline ends. This CDR3 comprises 12 residues. Germline loops: CDR1 SQVTM, CDR2 ANQGSEA. The CDR3 DNA follows: TGCAGCGCTGGGACGTACCAAGAGACCCAGTACTTC. Protein: CSAGTYQETQYF. Filled out from reference TRBV29-1 and TRBJ2-5, the complete variable domain reads SAVISQKPSRDICQRGTSLTIQCQVDSQVTMMFWYRQQPGQSLTLIATANQGSEATYESGFVIDKFPISRPNLTFSTLTVSNMSPEDSSIYLCSAGTYQETQYFGPGTRLLVL.

In regard to this clonotype: At one boundary the junction diverges from the germline segment, which might be a read error. The chain links TRBV6-1 to TRBJ2-3, with a possible D match to TRBD2 (5 bases). This CDR3 contains 15 residues. Germline lookup yields CDR1 MNHNS and CDR2 SASEGT. As DNA, the CDR3 is TGTGCCAGCAGCCCCAGCGGAATTAGCACAGATACGTGGTACTTT. This codes for CASSPSGISTDTWYF.

The chain links TRBV20-1 to TRBJ1-1; D is undetermined. The CDR3 runs to 14 residues. Germline V gene lookup returns CDR1 DFQATT and CDR2 SNEGSKA (reference sequence). Trimming took off 4 bases at V and 3 bases at J, with 15 bases between the two ends. The CDR3: CSATGPREYTEAFF. The CDR3 nucleotides are TGCAGTGCTACTGGACCCCGGGAGTACACTGAAGCTTTCTTT.

V gene TRBV18 combines with J gene TRBJ2-2; 9 bases are a match to TRBD1. V was clipped by 4 bases and J by 1 base; unmatched bases: 4. The CDR3 totals 16 residues. The germline gives CDR1 KGHSH, CDR2 LQKENI. In DNA, the CDR3 is TGTGCCAGCTCACTACAGGGGGCCAAGAACACCGGGGAGCTGTTTTTT. Protein sequence: CASSLQGAKNTGELFF.

This chain connects TRBV29-1 to TRBJ2-1; D is perhaps TRBD1 (6 bases). This CDR3 has 13 amino acids. CDR1 is SQVTM and CDR2 is ANQGSEA in the germline V gene. Trimming removed 0 bases at V and 9 bases at J, with 12 bases between. CDR3 sequence: CSVEDRLGGEQFF. The CDR3 nucleotides are TGCAGCGTTGAAGATAGGCTAGGGGGTGAGCAGTTCTTC.

The rearrangement links TRBV10-3 to TRBJ1-2, with TRBD1 identical over 9 bases. Germline-derived CDR1 and CDR2 are ENHRY and SYGVKD. V lost 5 bases and J lost 6; bases outside the gene matches: 7. The CDR3 covers 14 residues. The DNA for the CDR3 is TGTGCCATCAGTAAGGACAGGGGATCCCATGGCTACACCTTC. As protein: CAISKDRGSHGYTF.

Worth noting for this clonotype: A much larger clone sits a single nucleotide away, making a read error possible. This rearrangement joins TRBV18 to TRBJ1-2, with D perhaps matching TRBD1 (6 bases). The CDR3 sequence is 14 residues long. Germline assignment: CDR1 KGHSH and CDR2 LQKENI. Trimming took off 4 bases at V and 7 bases at J, with 16 bases between the two ends. The CDR3 DNA follows: TGTGCCAGCTCACTTCCGGGGGGCGGCGGTGGCTACACCTTC. Its translation: CASSLPGGGGGYTF.

The rearrangement joins TRBV20-1 to TRBJ2-5; 11 bases map to TRBD2. Germline V gene lookup returns CDR1 DFQATT and CDR2 SNEGSKA (reference sequence). J lost 4 bases, V lost 6 bases, and 4 bases had no gene match. The CDR3 is 13 residues long. The CDR3 coding sequence is TGCAGTGCGTCACTAGCGGGAGTAGAGACCCAGTACTTC. Translating it yields CSASLAGVETQYF.

This clonotype was observed a single time. The chain couples TRBV13 to TRBJ2-1, with 13 bases lining up with TRBD2. Trimming took 0 bases from V and 9 from J; bases not matched to a gene: 5. This CDR3 spans 16 amino acids. Germline CDR1 is PRHDT and CDR2 is FYEKMQ (reference sequence). In nucleotides, the CDR3 is TGTGCCAGCAGCTTAGGGACTAGCGGGGGGCTGAGTGAGCAGTTCTTC. This gives the protein CASSLGTSGGLSEQFF.

The chain recombines TRBV2 with TRBJ1-2; D remains unclear. The germline V and J ends were trimmed by 2 bases and 4 bases, with 8 bases remaining between them. The germline V gene encodes CDR1 SNHLY and CDR2 FYNNEI. The CDR3 totals 13 residues. The CDR3 coding sequence is TGTGCCAGCAGTGAACGTTCCGTCTATGGCTACACCTTC. Protein product: CASSERSVYGYTF.

This rearrangement joins TRBV15 to TRBJ2-3; TRBD1 might be the D (6 bases). V was clipped by 0 bases and J by 9 bases, with 10 bases between them. The germline CDR1 and CDR2 sequences are LNHNV and YYDKDF (reference sequence). The CDR3 spans 13 residues. The CDR3 DNA reads TGTGCCACCAGCAGAGATCGACAGGCCACGCAGTATTTT. It is translated as CATSRDRQATQYF. The full variable domain, in which reference TRBV15 and TRBJ2-3 provide the parts outside the CDR3, is DAMVIQNPRYQVTQFGKPVTLSCSQTLNHNVMYWYQQKSSQAPKLLFHYYDKDFNNEADTPDNFQSRRPNTSFCFLDIRSPGLGDTAMYLCATSRDRQATQYFGPGTRLTVL.